These 20 T cell receptor beta chains came from one sample sequenced in a study of cytomegalovirus exposure and HLA in healthy donors. Both 60 Vbeta primers and 13 Jbeta primers went into the PCR. Measured with immunoSEQ multiplex PCR; TCRdb has only the in-frame clones, and not every one. The data contain around 140,000 clones, about 64% of them singletons. The sequenced sample was PBMCs. The receptors come from a middle-aged woman in good health and CMV-seronegative.

This clone turned up a few times. V gene TRBV4-2 combines with J gene TRBJ2-7; D unclear. The germline gives CDR1 LGHNA, CDR2 YNFKEQ. With 0 bases removed from V and 5 bases from J, the gap between germline ends came to 8 bases. There are 13 residues in the CDR3. CDR3 sequence (DNA): TGTGCCAGCAGCCAAGAATCTCCCCACGAGCAGTACTTC. This codes for CASSQESPHEQYF.

Only a few counts were recorded for this clone. The genes are TRBV4-1 and TRBJ2-7; TRBD1 matches 9 bases. The V segment lost 3 bases and the J segment 0 bases; nucleotides outside the gene matches: 3. Germline V gene data show CDR1 as MGHRA and CDR2 as YSYEKL. CDR3 length: 15 residues. This CDR3 reads CASSHRTGDSYEQYF. The CDR3, as DNA: TGCGCCAGCAGCCACCGGACAGGGGACTCCTACGAGCAGTACTTC.

The sample holds a few counts of this clone. The chain links TRBV30 to TRBJ2-5; the D gene is possibly TRBD1 (5 bases). Looked up from germline, CDR1 is GTSNPN and CDR2 is SVGIG (reference sequence). Between the trimmed V and J ends, which lost 2 bases and 2 bases, there was a span of 9 bases. The CDR3 runs 13 residues. CDR3 sequence: CAWSRNRQETQYF. CDR3 coding DNA: TGTGCCTGGAGTCGAAACAGGCAAGAGACCCAGTACTTC.

The chain recombines TRBV6-5 with TRBJ2-5, with D perhaps matching TRBD1 (5 bases). Trimming left V 6 bases short and J 5 bases short, with 19 bases between. Germline assignment: CDR1 MNHEY and CDR2 SVGAGI. The CDR3 totals 15 residues. CDR3 sequence reads: CASSRRPQGWETQYF. Written as DNA, the CDR3 is TGTGCCAGCAGCCGCCGCCCGCAGGGTTGGGAGACCCAGTACTTC.

This clone appeared once. J is TRBJ1-1 and V is TRBV18; 9 nucleotides align to TRBD1. CDR1 KGHSH and CDR2 LQKENI come from the germline V gene. The CDR3 totals 15 residues. V lost 3 bases to trimming and J lost 4 bases; unmatched junction nucleotides: 6. CDR3 coding DNA: TGTGCCAGCTCACCTCGACAGGGGGTGGGCACTGAAGCTTTCTTT. Residues: CASSPRQGVGTEAFF.

The V and J genes are TRBV5-6 and TRBJ1-4; 8 bases are shared with TRBD1. This CDR3 spans 14 amino acids. V dropped 4 bases and J dropped 8; count of bases not matched to a gene: 7. Germline CDR1 reads SGHDT; CDR2 reads YYEEEE. CDR3 DNA sequence: TGTGCCAGCAGCCCGGACAGGGTTAGGGAAAAACTGTTTTTT. Translation gives CASSPDRVREKLFF.

In its sample, this clone was seen a few times. The chain combines TRBV6-6 with TRBJ2-3, with D possibly TRBD2 on 6 matching bases. Trimming removed 7 bases at V and 4 bases at J, with 15 bases between. This CDR3 is 14 amino acids long. Germline assignment: CDR1 MNHNY and CDR2 SVGAGI (reference sequence). CDR3: CASTLMLAPDTQYF. In DNA, the CDR3 is TGTGCCAGCACCCTCATGCTAGCGCCAGATACGCAGTATTTT.

This clone has a handful of counts. V gene TRBV4-1 combines with J gene TRBJ2-4; D is perhaps TRBD2 (5 bases). Germline CDR1 and CDR2: MGHRA and YSYEKL. V lost 4 bases, J lost 10 bases, and 14 bases lay in between. The CDR3 spans 13 residues. CDR3 nucleotides: TGCGCCAGCAGCCTTGGACCTGGGGAGATTCAGTACTTC. As protein: CASSLGPGEIQYF.

This clone was observed a few times. This rearrangement joins TRBV29-1 to TRBJ1-2, with TRBD1 identical over 11 bases. J was trimmed by 2 bases and V by 6 bases; bases with no gene match: 8. CDR1 SQVTM and CDR2 ANQGSEA come from the germline V gene. The CDR3 contains 15 residues. The CDR3 nucleotides read TGCAGCGTGGTGGAGGGGACAGGGGGGAACTATGGCTACACCTTC. It specifies CSVVEGTGGNYGYTF.

This chain links TRBV4-2 with TRBJ1-1; 8 nucleotides match TRBD1. Trimming cost V 4 bases and J 5 bases; bases outside gene matches: 12. The V gene's germline CDR1 is LGHNA and CDR2 YNFKEQ. The CDR3 covers 16 residues. The CDR3: CASSPLSRQGRTEAFF. CDR3 coding DNA: TGTGCCAGCAGCCCCCTGAGCCGACAGGGGAGAACTGAAGCTTTCTTT.

The sample holds one count of this clone. The chain is built from TRBV11-1 and TRBJ2-7; 8 bases match TRBD1. Germline V gives CDR1 SGHAT, CDR2 FQDESV (reference sequence). J gave up 2 bases and V 6 bases, and 3 bases lay outside the gene matches. This CDR3 has 13 amino acids. The CDR3: CASSSDRAYEQYF. CDR3 bases: TGTGCCAGCAGTTCGGACAGGGCCTACGAGCAGTACTTC.

In regard to this clone: Other DNA sequences in the sample encode the same CDR3. The genes are TRBV30 and TRBJ2-7; possible D gene TRBD1, 6 bases. Looked up from germline, CDR1 is GTSNPN and CDR2 is SVGIG (reference sequence). The germline V and J ends were trimmed by 2 bases and 4 bases, with 9 bases remaining between them. The CDR3 runs to 12 residues. The CDR3 DNA follows: TGTGCCTGGAGTCCACAGGGATACGAGCAGTACTTC. The encoded protein is CAWSPQGYEQYF. The whole variable domain, remainder taken from reference TRBV30 and TRBJ2-7, is SQTIHQWPATLVQPVGSPLSLECTVEGTSNPNLYWYRQAAGRGLQLLFYSVGIGQISSEVPQNLSASRPQDRQFILSSKKLLLSDSGFYLCAWSPQGYEQYFGPGTRLTVT.

The CDR3 region is CASRKEVRGGAGELFF. The DNA for the CDR3 is TGTGCCAGCAGGAAAGAAGTTCGGGGAGGTGCCGGGGAGCTGTTTTTT. The chain carries TRBV2 and TRBJ2-2; possibly TRBD2 for D (6 bases). From germline, CDR1 is SNHLY and CDR2 FYNNEI. Trimming left V 6 bases short and J 6 bases short, with 20 bases between. The CDR3 spans 16 residues. Full variable domain (remainder filled in from reference TRBV2 and TRBJ2-2): EPEVTQTPSHQVTQMGQEVILRCVPISNHLYFYWYRQILGQKVEFLVSFYNNEISEKSEIFDDQFSVERPDGSNFTLKIRSTKLEDSAMYFCASRKEVRGGAGELFFGEGSRLTVL.

The chain employs TRBV27 and TRBJ1-1, with 8 positions matching TRBD1. The V gene end was trimmed by 5 bases and the J gene end by 3 bases; junction bases not matched to a gene: 5. The CDR3 is made up of 14 amino acids. The germline CDR1 and CDR2 sequences are MNHEY and SMNVEV (reference sequence). DNA for the CDR3: TGTGCCAGCAGTCGGGAGACAGGGGACACTGAAGCTTTCTTT. As protein: CASSRETGDTEAFF.

This clone was seen a handful of times. V usage is TRBV25-1 and J usage is TRBJ2-3; TRBD2 aligns across 7 bases. In germline, CDR1 is MGHDK, CDR2 SYGVNS. V shed 3 bases and J 0 bases; nucleotides not matched to a gene: 6. The CDR3 consists of 16 residues. The CDR3: CASSDPRRGSTDTQYF. CDR3 DNA: TGTGCCAGCAGTGACCCACGGCGGGGGAGCACAGATACGCAGTATTTT.

V is TRBV30 and J is TRBJ2-1, with 7 bases aligning to TRBD1. This CDR3 region has 14 residues. After removal of 1 base from V and 7 bases from J, the junction contained 7 bases not matched to a gene. Germline V gene sequence: CDR1 GTSNPN, CDR2 SVGIG (reference sequence). CDR3 sequence: CAWSAAPQGNEQFF. In DNA form, the CDR3 reads TGTGCCTGGAGTGCGGCACCACAGGGGAATGAGCAGTTCTTC.

CDR3 residues: CASSAGTAEEKLFF. The DNA for the CDR3 is TGTGCCAGCAGCGCCGGGACAGCCGAAGAAAAACTGTTTTTT. The rearrangement links TRBV9 to TRBJ1-4; 7 nucleotides agree with TRBD1. This CDR3 has 14 amino acids. V was clipped by 3 bases and J by 8 bases; unmatched bases: 7. Looked up from germline, CDR1 is SGDLS and CDR2 is YYNGEE. Full variable domain (rest looked up from reference TRBV9 and TRBJ1-4): DSGVTQTPKHLITATGQRVTLRCSPRSGDLSVYWYQQSLDQGLQFLIQYYNGEERAKGNILERFSAQQFPDLHSELNLSSLELGDSALYFCASSAGTAEEKLFFGSGTQLSVL.

This sequence joins TRBV6-1 and TRBJ2-1; TRBD1 matches 10 bases. This CDR3 contains 15 residues. With 2 bases clipped from V and 6 bases from J, the junction kept 4 bases outside the gene matches. From germline, CDR1 is MNHNS and CDR2 SASEGT. The CDR3 bases are TGTGCCAGCAGTGAACGTAGGACAGGGGGCAATGAGCAGTTCTTC. Translation gives CASSERRTGGNEQFF.

The chain joins TRBV7-9 to TRBJ2-2, with D possibly matching TRBD2 (5 bases). Trimming left V 5 bases short and J 3 bases short, with 10 bases between. The germline V gene has CDR1 SEHNR and CDR2 FQNEAQ (reference sequence). The CDR3 length is 14 residues. The CDR3 DNA is TGTGCCAGCAGCCCGGGGTGGGACACCGGGGAGCTGTTTTTT. It codes for CASSPGWDTGELFF.

The gene calls are TRBV19 and TRBJ1-2; a possible D gene is TRBD1 (5 bases). Germline V gives CDR1 LNHDA, CDR2 SQIVND (reference sequence). The CDR3 contains 13 residues. Trimming removed 3 bases from V and 3 bases from J, with 8 bases in between. In DNA form, the CDR3 reads TGTGCCAGTAGTATGGGGGGTTACTATGGCTACACCTTC. Its translation is CASSMGGYYGYTF. Together with reference TRBV19 and TRBJ1-2, the CDR3 gives the full variable domain: DGGITQSPKYLFRKEGQNVTLSCEQNLNHDAMYWYRQDPGQGLRLIYYSQIVNDFQKGDIAEGYSVSREKKESFPLTVTSAQKNPTAFYLCASSMGGYYGYTFGSGTRLTVV.